These T cell receptor beta chains were read from a single sample in a study of T cell responses to AZD1222 COVID-19 vaccine. Profiled with immunoSEQ multiplex PCR; TCRdb holds only in-frame clones, not every one. The sample includes 150,000 or so clones, 80% to 90% seen only once; the top ten take 5% to 5.5%. The input for sequencing was peripheral blood, taken on day 0 of AZD1222 vaccination. Every receptor here comes from an adult in good health. The CDR3 runs from the conserved cysteine through the conserved F or W. The order of the fields is V gene, clone size, J gene, D gene, CDR3 DNA, CDR3 protein. D genes are given only for firm matches. A clone size is listed for some rows: how often the clone was seen (once, few, many), or a class if it is expanded.

TRBV10-3	NA	TRBJ2-3	TRBD2	TGTGCCACCCAACTAGCGCTGGGCACAGATACGCAGTATTTT	CATQLALGTDTQYF
TRBV19	NA	TRBJ1-2	NA	TGTGCCAGTAGTCTACAGGGTAGGCTCTATGGCTACACCTTC	CASSLQGRLYGYTF
TRBV3-1/TRBV3-2	few	TRBJ2-7	NA	TGTGCCAGCAGCCAAGGCCTAGCCGGTGGGTACGAGCAGTACTTC	CASSQGLAGGYEQYF
TRBV20-1	NA	TRBJ1-2	NA	TGCAGTGCTAGTACTTCCGATAAGTTTGGCTACACCTTC	CSASTSDKFGYTF
TRBV28	NA	TRBJ2-3	NA	TGTGCCACCGGGCGGCCCCGGGTTACGCAGTATTTT	CATGRPRVTQYF
TRBV4-2	once	TRBJ2-1	NA	TGTGCCAGCAGCCAAGACGTAGGGACTGTTTACAATGAGCAGTTCTTC	CASSQDVGTVYNEQFF
TRBV5-1	NA	TRBJ2-1	TRBD2	TGCACCAGCAGCTTGGTAGCGGGGAGCTCCTACAATGAGCAGTTCTTC	CTSSLVAGSSYNEQFF
TRBV29-1	NA	TRBJ2-3	NA	TGCAGCGTTCGGCTACAGGGACGCACAGATACGCAGTATTTT	CSVRLQGRTDTQYF
TRBV20-1	NA	TRBJ2-7	NA	TGCAGTGCTAGTGCAACCGCTACCTACGAGCAGTACTTC	CSASATATYEQYF
TRBV6-1	NA	TRBJ1-3	NA	TGTGCCAGCAGTGGCTTACAGGGCTTAAAGGGTAACACCATATATTTT	CASSGLQGLKGNTIYF
TRBV11-2	NA	TRBJ2-7	NA	TGTGCCAGCAGACAAAGACTCCTTGGGTCCTACGAGCAGTACTTC	CASRQRLLGSYEQYF
TRBV28	NA	TRBJ2-7	TRBD1	TGTGCCAGCAGTTTATATCCGGGACAGGGCTGGGAGCAGTACTTC	CASSLYPGQGWEQYF
TRBV7-2	NA	TRBJ2-7	NA	TGTGCCAGCAGCTTAGAGCCTTCATCTCGGCAGTACTTC	CASSLEPSSRQYF
TRBV5-1	NA	TRBJ1-3	NA	TGCGCCAGCAGCACCATGGGCCCGGGTTCTGGAAACACCATATATTTT	CASSTMGPGSGNTIYF
TRBV7-9	NA	TRBJ1-2	TRBD1	TGTGCCAGCAGCCCTGGCCGGGGGGACAGGCCACAGGGCTACACCTTC	CASSPGRGDRPQGYTF
TRBV10-2	few	TRBJ2-7	NA	TGCGCCAGCAGTGAGTCGTTGTACGGCGAGCAGTACTTC	CASSESLYGEQYF
TRBV7-9	NA	TRBJ2-5	TRBD2	TGTGCCAGCAGCCTGGGACTAGGATTAGAGACCCAGTACTTC	CASSLGLGLETQYF
TRBV10-1	NA	TRBJ2-2	NA	TGCGCCAGCAGTGAGCGTCTGGCGGGCGCCGGGGAGCTGTTTTTT	CASSERLAGAGELFF
TRBV13	once	TRBJ1-5	NA	TGTGCCAGCTCTTACGGACGGAAAAATCAGCCCCAGCATTTT	CASSYGRKNQPQHF
TRBV6-5	NA	TRBJ2-1	NA	TGTGCCAGCAGGTTCTCCAGCGGCGCCTACAATGAGCAGTTCTTC	CASRFSSGAYNEQFF
TRBV5-6	few	TRBJ1-2	NA	TGTGCCAGCAGCCAACACGGCCTTAGCGGCTACACCTTC	CASSQHGLSGYTF
TRBV19	many	TRBJ1-2	NA	TGTGCCAGTAGGGTAGGGACCCCTAACTATGGCTACACCTTC	CASRVGTPNYGYTF
TRBV24-1	NA	TRBJ2-1	TRBD2	TGTGCCACCAGTGATTTGGTAGCGGGCTCCTACAATGAGCAGTTCTTC	CATSDLVAGSYNEQFF
TRBV5-1	NA	TRBJ1-1	NA	TGCGCCAGCAGCTTGATGGGGGCAGGGAACACTGAAGCTTTCTTT	CASSLMGAGNTEAFF
TRBV28	NA	TRBJ1-1	NA	TGTGCCAGCAGTTTACGTTGGAACACTGAAGCTTTCTTT	CASSLRWNTEAFF
TRBV28	NA	TRBJ2-7	TRBD1	TGTGCCAGCAGATTTGACAGGGCCCCCTACGAGCAGTACTTC	CASRFDRAPYEQYF
TRBV2	NA	TRBJ1-1	TRBD1	TGTGCCAGCAGTCCGCGACAGGGCCTGACCACTGAAGCTTTCTTT	CASSPRQGLTTEAFF
TRBV28	NA	TRBJ1-4	TRBD1	TGTGCCAGCAGCTATTCCGGCAGGGGGCGCGGAAAACTGTTTTTT	CASSYSGRGRGKLFF
TRBV7-9	NA	TRBJ1-1	NA	TGTGCCAGCAGCTTCTATGGGGGACCGGGCACTGAAGCTTTCTTT	CASSFYGGPGTEAFF
TRBV28	NA	TRBJ1-3	NA	TGTGCCAGCAGTTTAAGGGAGAGGTCTGGAAACACCATATATTTT	CASSLRERSGNTIYF
TRBV5-5	NA	TRBJ2-1	NA	TGTGCCAGCAGCTTATACAATGAGCAGTTCTTC	CASSLYNEQFF
TRBV19	NA	TRBJ2-3	TRBD1	TGTGCCAGTAGTAAGGGGGACAGAAACACAGATACGCAGTATTTT	CASSKGDRNTDTQYF
TRBV27	NA	TRBJ1-2	NA	TGTGCCAGCAGTGCCCGGGGGCGGCAATGGGGCTACACCTTC	CASSARGRQWGYTF
TRBV12-1	NA	TRBJ2-7	NA	TGTGCCAGCAGCTTTGGGGAAAACTACGAGCAGTACTTC	CASSFGENYEQYF
TRBV6-6	NA	TRBJ1-2	NA	TGTGCCAGCAGCACAGGGAACTATGGCTACACCTTC	CASSTGNYGYTF